Presented here are 32 T cell receptor beta chains from one specimen sequenced in a study of blood T cell repertoires in COVID-19. Sequencing used immunoSEQ multiplex PCR; TCRdb keeps in-frame clones, though not all of them. The table has 50,000 to 60,000 clones, roughly nine tenths seen once; the top ten hold roughly 1.6%. Sequencing input: peripheral blood. The receptors originated from a man in his fifties or sixties with acute or convalescent COVID-19.

The chain has TRBV7-6 and TRBJ2-3; 9 nucleotides agree with TRBD2. With 1 base clipped from V and 4 bases from J, the junction kept 3 bases outside the gene matches. The CDR3 length is 15 residues. CDR1 and CDR2 (germline): SGHVS, FNYEAQ. The CDR3 DNA follows: TGTGCCAGCAGCTTAGGCGGGGGGGGAGCAGATACGCAGTATTTT. Translating gives CASSLGGGGADTQYF.

The gene calls are TRBV6-5 and TRBJ1-1, with a weak D call TRBD1 (5 bases). The CDR3 is 15 amino acids. V was cut by 2 bases and J by 4 bases, with 14 bases left in between. The germline CDR1 and CDR2 sequences are MNHEY and SVGAGI. Here the CDR3 DNA reads TGTGCCAGCAGTTACAGGGGAGGAATGGGCACTGAAGCTTTCTTT. It specifies CASSYRGGMGTEAFF.

This chain joins TRBV5-1 and TRBJ2-3; D possibly corresponds to TRBD1 (6 bases). The CDR3 spans 15 residues. The V and J ends lost 0 bases and 4 bases respectively, with 12 bases between them. CDR1 and CDR2 (germline): SGHRS, YFSETQ. The CDR3 DNA sequence: TGCGCCAGCAGCTTGGCGTCAGGGGTAGCAGATACGCAGTATTTT. Translation: CASSLASGVADTQYF.

The V gene is TRBV18, the J gene TRBJ1-1; tentatively, D is TRBD1 (6 bases). The CDR3 totals 14 residues. V was cut by 0 bases and J by 3 bases, with 8 bases left in between. Germline V gene data show CDR1 as KGHSH and CDR2 as LQKENI. This CDR3 is CASSPPNRDTEAFF. The DNA of the CDR3 is TGTGCCAGCTCACCACCGAACAGGGACACTGAAGCTTTCTTT. Looking up the rest from reference TRBV18 and TRBJ1-1 gives the full variable domain: NAGVMQNPRHLVRRRGQEARLRCSPMKGHSHVYWYRQLPEEGLKFMVYLQKENIIDESGMPKERFSAEFPKEGPSILRIQQVVRGDSAAYFCASSPPNRDTEAFFGQGTRLTVV.

The rearrangement links TRBV2 to TRBJ1-4; perhaps TRBD1 as D (5 bases). The germline V gene has CDR1 SNHLY and CDR2 FYNNEI. V lost 1 base and J 6 bases, leaving 9 bases between the germline ends. The CDR3 spans 14 residues. CDR3 nucleotide sequence: TGTGCCAGCAGTGAAGACAGGACGGATGAAAAACTGTTTTTT. It encodes CASSEDRTDEKLFF.

The chain is built from TRBV10-1 and TRBJ2-5; 7 nucleotides match TRBD1. V was pared by 2 bases and J by 0 bases, with 9 bases of the junction left unmatched. CDR1 is WNHNN and CDR2 is SYGVQD in the germline V gene (reference sequence). CDR3 length: 17 amino acids. The CDR3 bases are TGCGCCAGCAGTGAGGTACGCGAGGGGGCGTACCAAGAGACCCAGTACTTC. Its protein product is CASSEVREGAYQETQYF.

This chain connects TRBV14 to TRBJ2-7; TRBD2 matches at 11 bases. Germline V lookup: CDR1 SGHDN, CDR2 FVKESK. V shed 4 bases and J 4 bases; nucleotides not matched to a gene: 6. The length of the CDR3 is 15 residues. The CDR3 DNA reads TGTGCCAGCAGCCCGCGACTAGCGGGGAGTTACGAGCAGTACTTC. It yields the protein CASSPRLAGSYEQYF.

This chain links TRBV19 with TRBJ1-1; 9 nucleotides line up with TRBD1. The CDR3 length is 16 residues. With 6 bases clipped from V and 1 base from J, the junction kept 9 bases outside the gene matches. Germline V gene lookup returns CDR1 LNHDA and CDR2 SQIVND (reference sequence). CDR3 DNA sequence: TGTGCCAGTAGGTCGGACAGGGGAAAGGGGAACACTGAAGCTTTCTTT. Translated, it gives CASRSDRGKGNTEAFF.

The chain recombines TRBV6-5 with TRBJ1-2; 7 bases are shared with TRBD1. The V segment lost 11 bases and the J segment 7 bases; nucleotides outside the gene matches: 13. The CDR3 has 13 residues. Germline values: CDR1 MNHEY, CDR2 SVGAGI. CDR3 bases: TGTGCCGACAAGACAGGGAAGTTCCGTGGCTACACCTTC. This gives the protein CADKTGKFRGYTF.

V usage is TRBV18 and J usage is TRBJ1-1; the match to TRBD1 covers 7 bases. The CDR3 runs 15 residues. V lost 5 bases, J lost 3 bases, and 9 bases stayed unmatched. CDR1 KGHSH and CDR2 LQKENI come from the germline V gene. CDR3 DNA: TGTGCCAGCTCAAACAGGGGCCCGTGGGACACTGAAGCTTTCTTT. This translates into CASSNRGPWDTEAFF. The variable domain in full, completed from reference TRBV18 and TRBJ1-1, reads NAGVMQNPRHLVRRRGQEARLRCSPMKGHSHVYWYRQLPEEGLKFMVYLQKENIIDESGMPKERFSAEFPKEGPSILRIQQVVRGDSAAYFCASSNRGPWDTEAFFGQGTRLTVV.

This clone was detected a few times. The V and J genes are TRBV6-5 and TRBJ1-6, with 8 positions matching TRBD1. The V and J ends lost 6 bases and 6 bases, in that order; junction bases with no gene match: 4. The germline gives CDR1 MNHEY, CDR2 SVGAGI. CDR3 length equals 14 residues. The chain's CDR3 is CASSQDRVNSPLHF. The CDR3 region has the DNA TGTGCCAGCAGCCAGGACAGGGTTAATTCACCCCTCCACTTT.

The chain has TRBV7-9 and TRBJ1-3, with D uncertain. Trimming stripped 3 bases from V and 8 bases from J, with 11 bases between. The germline gives CDR1 SEHNR, CDR2 FQNEAQ (reference sequence). The CDR3 length is 13 residues. CDR3 coding DNA: TGTGCCAGCAGCTTCAGCGCGGGTGACACCATATATTTT. This translates into CASSFSAGDTIYF.

This clone was observed a few times. This chain joins TRBV19 and TRBJ2-3; 9 bases line up with TRBD1. Germline trimming cut 5 bases from V and 0 bases from J; bases unmatched to any gene: 6. Germline V lookup: CDR1 LNHDA, CDR2 SQIVND (reference sequence). The CDR3 is 16 amino acids. CDR3 nucleotides: TGTGCCAGTAGTCCCGGAGGGACAGGGAGCACAGATACGCAGTATTTT. It is translated as CASSPGGTGSTDTQYF.

The chain couples TRBV20-1 to TRBJ1-2, with no clear D. The CDR3 totals 10 residues. Germline assignment: CDR1 DFQATT and CDR2 SNEGSKA (reference sequence). V lost 5 bases, J lost 6 bases, and 7 bases lay in between. The CDR3 DNA sequence: TGCAGTGCTGCCGGGAATGGCTACACCTTC. Amino acids: CSAAGNGYTF.

V usage is TRBV5-1 and J usage is TRBJ1-2; 10 bases line up with TRBD1. The V and J ends lost 0 bases and 7 bases, in that order; junction bases with no gene match: 6. The CDR3 length is 15 residues. CDR1 is SGHRS and CDR2 is YFSETQ in the germline V gene. The CDR3 nucleotides read TGCGCCAGCAGCTTGGGACAGGGGGCTTTTCGTGGCTACACCTTC. This sequence encodes CASSLGQGAFRGYTF. The full variable domain, rest sourced from reference TRBV5-1 and TRBJ1-2, is KAGVTQTPRYLIKTRGQQVTLSCSPISGHRSVSWYQQTPGQGLQFLFEYFSETQRNKGNFPGRFSGRQFSNSRSEMNVSTLELGDSALYLCASSLGQGAFRGYTFGSGTRLTVV.

The rearrangement links TRBV29-1 to TRBJ2-7; 8 bases line up with TRBD1. CDR1 is SQVTM, CDR2 ANQGSEA, per germline. The CDR3 runs 11 residues. J gave up 6 bases and V 2 bases, and 0 bases lay outside the gene matches. This chain's CDR3 is CSVETGGEQYF. In DNA form, the CDR3 reads TGCAGCGTTGAAACAGGGGGCGAGCAGTACTTC.

V usage is TRBV27 and J usage is TRBJ1-1, with 9 positions matching TRBD1. J was trimmed by 1 base and V by 5 bases; bases with no gene match: 5. Germline values: CDR1 MNHEY, CDR2 SMNVEV (reference sequence). This CDR3 has 15 amino acids. CDR3 bases: TGTGCCAGCAGTCTATGGACAGGGGCGAACACTGAAGCTTTCTTT. It codes for CASSLWTGANTEAFF.

The chain joins TRBV27 to TRBJ1-5; D gene unclear. The CDR3 is 13 amino acids. V was trimmed by 3 bases and J by 9 bases, leaving 12 bases between them. CDR1 is MNHEY and CDR2 is SMNVEV in the germline V gene (reference sequence). The CDR3 coding sequence is TGTGCCAGCAGTTTTATTGATTCGGGGCCCCAGCATTTT. It encodes CASSFIDSGPQHF.

V and J are TRBV18 and TRBJ1-1; possibly TRBD1 for D (6 bases). Germline assignment: CDR1 KGHSH and CDR2 LQKENI. This CDR3 region has 14 residues. Between the trimmed V and J ends, which lost 2 bases and 3 bases, there was a span of 10 bases. CDR3 DNA sequence: TGTGCCAGCTCACCAATACAGGGCGACACTGAAGCTTTCTTT. It specifies CASSPIQGDTEAFF. The full variable domain, with the rest looked up from reference TRBV18 and TRBJ1-1, is NAGVMQNPRHLVRRRGQEARLRCSPMKGHSHVYWYRQLPEEGLKFMVYLQKENIIDESGMPKERFSAEFPKEGPSILRIQQVVRGDSAAYFCASSPIQGDTEAFFGQGTRLTVV.

This chain uses TRBV9 with TRBJ2-2; D might be TRBD1 (6 bases). CDR3 size: 16 residues. Germline loops: CDR1 SGDLS, CDR2 YYNGEE. V shed 4 bases and J shed 0 bases, with 13 bases lying between them. CDR3 sequence reads: CASSTHGTTNTGELFF. In DNA form, the CDR3 reads TGTGCCAGCAGCACCCACGGGACAACGAACACCGGGGAGCTGTTTTTT.

In its sample, this clone was seen a few times. The CDR3 spells CASSYAGNSPLHF. The DNA of the CDR3 is TGTGCCAGCAGTTACGCAGGGAATTCACCCCTCCACTTT. This chain joins TRBV6-5 and TRBJ1-6; D is possibly TRBD1 (5 bases). The CDR3 spans 13 residues. Germline assignment: CDR1 MNHEY and CDR2 SVGAGI. V was clipped by 2 bases and J by 7 bases, with 6 bases between them.

V and J are TRBV27 and TRBJ2-7; D uncertain. The length of the CDR3 is 12 residues. Trimming left V 6 bases short and J 6 bases short, with 12 bases between. The V gene's germline CDR1 is MNHEY and CDR2 SMNVEV (reference sequence). In DNA form, the CDR3 reads TGTGCCAGCAGCCCGACATTATTCGAGCAGTACTTC. It yields the protein CASSPTLFEQYF.

The table lists this clone with a count of one. This CDR3 is CASSPGQRNTEAFF. In DNA, the CDR3 is TGTGCCAGCAGCCCCGGACAGAGGAACACTGAAGCTTTCTTT. The rearrangement links TRBV7-9 to TRBJ1-1; perhaps TRBD1 as D (6 bases). Germline CDR1 SEHNR, CDR2 FQNEAQ (reference sequence). Trimming shortened V by 5 bases and J by 1 base, and 11 bases separated the two germline ends. CDR3 length equals 14 residues.

V and J are TRBV6-5 and TRBJ1-3; perhaps TRBD1 as D (5 bases). The CDR3 runs to 14 residues. Germline lookup yields CDR1 MNHEY and CDR2 SVGAGI. Trimming removed 2 bases from V and 0 bases from J, with 5 bases in between. For the CDR3, the DNA is TGTGCCAGCAGTTACAGGGGCTCTGGAAACACCATATATTTT. As protein: CASSYRGSGNTIYF.

The rearrangement uses TRBV5-1 and TRBJ2-3; perhaps TRBD1 as D (6 bases). Per germline, CDR1 SGHRS and CDR2 YFSETQ. The CDR3 runs 13 residues. V lost 4 bases and J 5 bases, leaving 11 bases between the germline ends. The CDR3 bases are TGCGCCAGCAGCCCAGGGGTTCTAGATACGCAGTATTTT. Amino acids: CASSPGVLDTQYF.

V gene TRBV3-1 (or the pseudogene TRBV3-2) combines with J gene TRBJ1-3; TRBD1 might be the D (5 bases). CDR3 length: 18 residues. V was trimmed by 4 bases and J by 4 bases, leaving 23 bases between them. The germline gives CDR1 LGHDT, CDR2 YNNKEL (reference sequence). In DNA, the CDR3 is TGTGCCAGCAGCCCTTATTCCCCGACAGTCTCAACCGGAAACACCATATATTTT. Translation gives CASSPYSPTVSTGNTIYF.

The chain recombines TRBV2 with TRBJ2-2; 9 bases are a match to TRBD2. Germline lookup yields CDR1 SNHLY and CDR2 FYNNEI. The CDR3 runs to 14 residues. The V gene end was trimmed by 6 bases and the J gene end by 8 bases; junction bases not matched to a gene: 7. This chain's CDR3 is CASRRLAAGGELFF. The CDR3 DNA reads TGTGCCAGCAGGAGACTAGCGGCTGGGGGGGAGCTGTTTTTT.

The chain is built from TRBV19 and TRBJ1-1; D is unresolved. The germline V gene has CDR1 LNHDA and CDR2 SQIVND (reference sequence). This CDR3 is built from 15 residues. The V gene lost 5 bases and the J gene lost 2 bases, with 15 bases spanning the gap. The CDR3 protein is CASSGRKALNTEAFF. The CDR3 DNA reads TGTGCCAGTAGTGGGAGAAAGGCCCTAAACACTGAAGCTTTCTTT.

The chain combines TRBV12-5 with TRBJ2-3, with 10 bases aligning to TRBD2. Germline V gives CDR1 LGHNT, CDR2 FRNRAP. The trim removed 2 bases at V and 1 base at J, leaving 9 bases unmatched. The CDR3 is made up of 18 amino acids. The CDR3 loop reads CASGLNRAGGLGTDTQYF. The CDR3 DNA reads as TGTGCTAGTGGTTTGAATCGAGCGGGGGGGCTGGGCACAGATACGCAGTATTTT.

The chain recombines TRBV19 with TRBJ1-6; D is unclear. V lost 7 bases and J lost 5, with 15 bases in between. Looked up from germline, CDR1 is LNHDA and CDR2 is SQIVND (reference sequence). CDR3 size: 15 residues. DNA of the CDR3: TGTGCCAGTACCGTCGGCGGCACCGATAATTCACCCCTCCACTTT. Encoded protein: CASTVGGTDNSPLHF.

The count of this clone is one. V usage is TRBV7-2 and J usage is TRBJ1-3; 8 bases fit TRBD1. This CDR3 is 17 amino acids long. Germline V gives CDR1 SGHTA, CDR2 FQGNSA. V dropped 5 bases and J dropped 1; count of bases not matched to a gene: 10. The CDR3 spells CASSVGGQGLSGNTIYF. CDR3 DNA: TGTGCCAGCAGCGTTGGCGGACAGGGTTTATCTGGAAACACCATATATTTT. The variable domain in full, completed from reference TRBV7-2 and TRBJ1-3, reads GAGVSQSPSNKVTEKGKDVELRCDPISGHTALYWYRQSLGQGLEFLIYFQGNSAPDKSGLPSDRFSAERTGGSVSTLTIQRTQQEDSAVYLCASSVGGQGLSGNTIYFGEGSWLTVV.

The J gene is TRBJ1-2, the V gene TRBV6-5; D is ambiguous. Germline V gives CDR1 MNHEY, CDR2 SVGAGI. The CDR3 runs to 14 residues. V gave up 3 bases and J gave up 9 bases, with 17 bases separating them. In DNA, the CDR3 is TGTGCCAGCAGTTATCGGGGTCCGCTAATCAGCTACACCTTC. Its protein is CASSYRGPLISYTF.